The 27 T cell receptor beta chains in this list originate from one sample, sequenced in a study of cytomegalovirus exposure and HLA in healthy donors. The PCR used 60 Vbeta and 13 Jbeta primers. Here immunoSEQ multiplex PCR was the method, and the copy in TCRdb shows in-frame clones only, minus some. The data show approximately 120,000 clones, nearly 80% seen once. Sequencing input: PBMCs. The source of these receptors is a woman in her thirties or forties in good health and CMV-seronegative.

The DNA for the CDR3 is TGTGCCAGCAGCCCAGCCGGGACACAAACCTACGAGCAGTACTTC. Protein sequence: CASSPAGTQTYEQYF. V and J are TRBV28 and TRBJ2-7; TRBD1 is a possible D gene (6 bases). The CDR3 loop spans 15 amino acids. V was cut by 6 bases and J by 2 bases, with 17 bases left in between. CDR1 and CDR2 from the germline V gene are MDHEN and SYDVKM.

The chain combines TRBV4-2 with TRBJ2-1; D perhaps matches TRBD2 (6 bases). The germline V and J ends were trimmed by 4 bases and 1 base, with 17 bases remaining between them. Germline V CDR1 and CDR2: LGHNA, YNFKEQ. This CDR3 contains 17 residues. The CDR3 DNA follows: TGTGCCAGCAGCCGGGGAGGTCCGCGAGAATCCTACAATGAGCAGTTCTTC. Its protein product is CASSRGGPRESYNEQFF.

The DNA of the CDR3 is TGTGCCAGCAGCCAAACGGGACAGGAAGAGTTCTTC. This codes for CASSQTGQEEFF. V gene TRBV4-2 combines with J gene TRBJ2-1; TRBD1 matches at 8 bases. The ends lost 2 bases at V and 14 bases at J; junction bases unmatched: 5. Germline values: CDR1 LGHNA, CDR2 YNFKEQ. The CDR3 has 12 residues.

The chain is built from TRBV6-1 and TRBJ2-1; 8 nucleotides agree with TRBD1. The CDR3 totals 15 residues. The germline V gene has CDR1 MNHNS and CDR2 SASEGT. V gave up 4 bases and J gave up 6 bases; unmatched junction bases: 8. The CDR3 nucleotides read TGTGCCAGCAGTGGCACCGGGACAGGACGCAATGAGCAGTTCTTC. Its protein product is CASSGTGTGRNEQFF.

This clone appeared a single time. This chain joins TRBV2 and TRBJ2-3; the match to TRBD2 covers 7 bases. This CDR3 has 17 amino acids. The V segment lost 6 bases and the J segment 6 bases; nucleotides outside the gene matches: 18. The germline gives CDR1 SNHLY, CDR2 FYNNEI. The CDR3 bases are TGTGCCAGCAGCGGACTAGGGGAAACGCCTGAAGGGGATACGCAGTATTTT. Translating gives CASSGLGETPEGDTQYF.

V and J are TRBV7-6 and TRBJ2-1; 8 bases are shared with TRBD2. The CDR3 length is 15 residues. CDR1 is SGHVS, CDR2 FNYEAQ, per germline. With V trimmed by 4 bases and J by 5 bases, 7 bases remained unmatched. The CDR3 region is CASSSLAGRHNEQFF. The CDR3 nucleotides are TGTGCCAGCAGCTCCTTAGCGGGAAGGCACAATGAGCAGTTCTTC.

This sequence joins TRBV14 and TRBJ1-1; D is possibly TRBD1 (6 bases). This CDR3 contains 16 residues. Per germline, CDR1 SGHDN and CDR2 FVKESK. The V end was cut by 0 bases, the J end by 1 base, with 12 bases between. The DNA of the CDR3 is TGTGCCAGCAGCCAAGAGGGGACAAGACCGAACACTGAAGCTTTCTTT. Its translation is CASSQEGTRPNTEAFF.

The J gene is TRBJ2-7, the V gene TRBV4-1, with TRBD1 matching over 10 bases. This CDR3 has 14 amino acids. Germline loops: CDR1 MGHRA, CDR2 YSYEKL. V shed 5 bases, J shed 2 bases, and the junction held 3 bases outside the gene matches. The CDR3 coding sequence is TGCGCCAGCAGCGCCGGACAGGGGGCCTACGAGCAGTACTTC. Its protein is CASSAGQGAYEQYF.

This chain uses TRBV6-7 with TRBJ2-1; 12 bases line up with TRBD2. TRBV6-7 is treated as an ORF (open reading frame) with a function not yet certain. CDR3 length: 15 residues. V trimming: 8 bases; J trimming: 8 bases; junction bases outside the gene matches: 10. The CDR3 sequence is CASGGLAGGPDEQFF. For the CDR3, the DNA is TGTGCCAGCGGGGGGCTAGCGGGAGGGCCTGATGAGCAGTTCTTC.

This chain uses TRBV5-5 with TRBJ2-5; 7 bases fit TRBD1. V was clipped by 4 bases and J by 5 bases; unmatched bases: 11. Looked up from germline, CDR1 is SGHKS and CDR2 is YYEKEE (reference sequence). This CDR3 is built from 15 residues. The CDR3 DNA sequence: TGTGCCAGCAGCCCACGGGACAGCGATCGGGAGACCCAGTACTTC. Translating gives CASSPRDSDRETQYF.

The table lists this clone with a few counts. V and J are TRBV9 and TRBJ1-6, with 9 nucleotides matching TRBD1. V trimming: 4 bases; J trimming: 6 bases; junction bases outside the gene matches: 5. Looked up from germline, CDR1 is SGDLS and CDR2 is YYNGEE. The CDR3 is 15 amino acids. For the CDR3, the DNA is TGTGCCAGCAGCACCGGACAGGGGAGTAATTCACCCCTCCACTTT. This codes for CASSTGQGSNSPLHF.

The CDR3 region has the DNA TGTGCCAGCAGTTTGGGGGGAGAGGGCACTGAAGCTTTCTTT. It yields the protein CASSLGGEGTEAFF. This chain connects TRBV28 to TRBJ1-1; D is perhaps TRBD1 (5 bases). Germline V gene lookup returns CDR1 MDHEN and CDR2 SYDVKM. The CDR3 is made up of 14 amino acids. Between the trimmed V and J ends, which lost 3 bases and 4 bases, there was a span of 12 bases. The full variable domain, with the rest looked up from reference TRBV28 and TRBJ1-1, is DVKVTQSSRYLVKRTGEKVFLECVQDMDHENMFWYRQDPGLGLRLIYFSYDVKMKEKGDIPEGYSVSREKKERFSLILESASTNQTSMYLCASSLGGEGTEAFFGQGTRLTVV.

The chain is built from TRBV28 and TRBJ2-2, with 9 bases that match TRBD1. This CDR3 region has 13 residues. Germline loops: CDR1 MDHEN, CDR2 SYDVKM. The V segment lost 10 bases and the J segment 7 bases; nucleotides outside the gene matches: 7. CDR3 sequence reads: CATRDRDIGELFF. CDR3 in DNA: TGTGCCACCCGGGACAGGGATATCGGGGAGCTGTTTTTT.

The chain couples TRBV28 to TRBJ2-1; a possible D gene is TRBD1 (5 bases). The CDR3 has 12 amino acids. Per germline, CDR1 MDHEN and CDR2 SYDVKM. Trimming left V 9 bases short and J 3 bases short, with 9 bases between. CDR3 sequence: CASWGLYNEQFF. The CDR3 nucleotides read TGTGCCAGTTGGGGCCTCTACAATGAGCAGTTCTTC.

The chain combines TRBV4-3 with TRBJ2-7; 7 bases match TRBD2. The V segment lost 0 bases and the J segment 7 bases; nucleotides outside the gene matches: 9. The CDR3 loop spans 15 amino acids. Germline V gene sequence: CDR1 LGHNA, CDR2 YSLEER. CDR3 DNA: TGCGCCAGCAGCCAAGACCCCCAGCGGGGCTGGGAGCAGTACTTC. Its protein product is CASSQDPQRGWEQYF.

This sequence joins TRBV2 and TRBJ2-2; TRBD2 agrees at 10 bases. CDR1 is SNHLY and CDR2 is FYNNEI in the germline V gene. This CDR3 is 15 amino acids long. The ends lost 5 bases at V and 2 bases at J; junction bases unmatched: 2. CDR3 sequence: CASSSSGGNTGELFF. The CDR3 nucleotides are TGTGCCAGCAGTTCTAGCGGGGGAAACACCGGGGAGCTGTTTTTT.

This chain joins TRBV28 and TRBJ1-5; the match to TRBD1 covers 11 bases. This CDR3 has 19 amino acids. The junction had 11 bases not matched to a gene; V was cut back by 3 bases and J by 1 base. Germline CDR1 MDHEN, CDR2 SYDVKM. The CDR3 nucleotides are TGTGCCAGCAGTTTTCAGCAGGACAGGGGGCGGCTAAGCAATCAGCCCCAGCATTTT. This codes for CASSFQQDRGRLSNQPQHF.

The gene calls are TRBV4-1 and TRBJ2-7, with D possibly matching TRBD2 (5 bases). This CDR3 region has 14 residues. V shed 4 bases and J shed 4 bases, with 14 bases lying between them. Per germline, CDR1 MGHRA and CDR2 YSYEKL. CDR3 sequence (DNA): TGCGCCAGCAGCCCGCAAGGGAGTCATTACGAGCAGTACTTC. Amino acid sequence: CASSPQGSHYEQYF.

The rearrangement uses TRBV7-9 and TRBJ1-2; tentatively, D is TRBD1 (5 bases). The CDR3 is 15 amino acids. The V and J ends lost 5 bases and 1 base respectively, with 14 bases between them. CDR1 and CDR2 from the germline V gene are SEHNR and FQNEAQ (reference sequence). This CDR3 reads CASSHTGANNYGYTF. The CDR3 DNA follows: TGTGCCAGCAGCCATACAGGAGCGAATAACTATGGCTACACCTTC.

This chain joins TRBV21-1 and TRBJ2-7; TRBD1 is the table's D call and was not checked against the DNA. TRBV21-1 is termed a pseudogene. The CDR3 has 16 residues. CDR3 bases: TGTGCCAGCAGCAAAGGCCGACCGGGACACACCTACGAGCAGTACTTC. It codes for CASSKGRPGHTYEQYF.

The rearrangement uses TRBV27 and TRBJ2-7; the match to TRBD2 covers 12 bases. Losses at the gene ends were 5 bases for V and 3 bases for J; bases not matched to a gene: 5. Per germline, CDR1 MNHEY and CDR2 SMNVEV (reference sequence). The CDR3 has 15 amino acids. CDR3 bases: TGTGCCAGCAGTCCACTAGCGGGAGGATTCTACGAGCAGTACTTC. This encodes CASSPLAGGFYEQYF.

Points on this clone: Mismatch with germline at one junction end may stem from a read error. V usage is TRBV4-1 and J usage is TRBJ2-6, with a tentative D call TRBD1 (5 bases). The CDR3 runs to 16 residues. Germline CDR1 reads MGHRA; CDR2 reads YSYEKL. CDR3 amino acids: CASSQGRFSGANGLTF. CDR3 nucleotides: TGCGCCAGCAGCCAAGGCAGGTTCTCTGGGGCCAACGGCCTGACTTTC.

The CDR3 nucleotides read TGTGCCAGCAGTTTAATAGGTGGACTAGCGGGAGGCCACGAGCAGTACTTC. Its translation: CASSLIGGLAGGHEQYF. V usage is TRBV28 and J usage is TRBJ2-7; 14 nucleotides match TRBD2. Germline-derived CDR1 and CDR2 are MDHEN and SYDVKM. The V gene end was trimmed by 2 bases and the J gene end by 5 bases; junction bases not matched to a gene: 8. The CDR3 extends over 17 amino acids.

The chain couples TRBV29-1 to TRBJ2-7; tentative D call: TRBD1 (5 bases). V was clipped by 3 bases and J by 4 bases, with 10 bases between them. Germline CDR1 is SQVTM and CDR2 is ANQGSEA. The CDR3 covers 12 residues. The CDR3 region is CSVETERYEQYF. CDR3 nucleotide sequence: TGCAGCGTTGAGACAGAAAGGTACGAGCAGTACTTC.

This clone was observed a handful of times. The chain couples TRBV11-1 to TRBJ2-7; unclear D gene. CDR1 and CDR2 from the germline V gene are SGHAT and FQDESV (reference sequence). The CDR3 has 11 amino acids. V dropped 0 bases and J dropped 6 bases, with 3 bases sitting between them. The CDR3 loop reads CASSLASEQYF. The CDR3 coding sequence is TGTGCCAGCAGCTTAGCCAGCGAGCAGTACTTC.

This clone has a handful of counts. The V call is TRBV19, the J call TRBJ2-1; D is possibly TRBD2 (6 bases). Per germline, CDR1 LNHDA and CDR2 SQIVND (reference sequence). The CDR3 extends over 12 amino acids. Trimming removed 3 bases at V and 9 bases at J, with 9 bases between. DNA for the CDR3: TGTGCCAGTAGTATTACGGGAGTTGAGCAGTTCTTC. It encodes CASSITGVEQFF.

The V call is TRBV28, the J call TRBJ1-1; D perhaps matches TRBD1 (6 bases). Germline V gene data show CDR1 as MDHEN and CDR2 as SYDVKM. The CDR3 has 15 amino acids. With 8 bases removed from V and 0 bases from J, the gap between germline ends came to 16 bases. DNA of the CDR3: TGTGCCAGCCCCTCCCCAGGGGCCATGAACACTGAAGCTTTCTTT. The encoded protein is CASPSPGAMNTEAFF.